The next 6 T cell receptor beta chains were all read from a single sample in a study of OX40 agonist ivuxolimab in advanced cancers. Data came from immunoSEQ multiplex PCR; TCRdb stores just in-frame clones and leaves some out. Among about 54,000 clones listed, around 90% were seen once. The sequences come from CD4+ or CD8+ T cells sorted from blood, collected in a trial of the OX40 agonist ivuxolimab. Every receptor here comes from an adult with an advanced solid tumor such as melanoma, head and neck, liver or kidney cancer.

The count of this clone is one. This rearrangement joins TRBV13 to TRBJ2-1; D remains unclear. Germline CDR1 PRHDT, CDR2 FYEKMQ (reference sequence). CDR3 size: 12 residues. Trimming took 5 bases from V and 5 from J, leaving 7 bases between them. CDR3 DNA sequence: TGTGCCAGCAGCCCCCTCCACAATGAGCAGTTCTTC. Translating gives CASSPLHNEQFF.

The rearrangement joins TRBV11-1 to TRBJ1-1; the match to TRBD1 covers 7 bases. With 0 bases clipped from V and 4 bases from J, the junction kept 5 bases outside the gene matches. The CDR3 is 15 residues long. The V gene's germline CDR1 is SGHAT and CDR2 FQDESV (reference sequence). CDR3 sequence reads: CASSLARGGGTEAFF. The CDR3 DNA reads as TGTGCCAGCAGCTTAGCCAGGGGGGGCGGCACTGAAGCTTTCTTT.

The rearrangement links TRBV6-5 to TRBJ2-7, with 10 positions matching TRBD1. CDR3 length: 15 residues. Trimming removed 2 bases from V and 4 bases from J; junction bases left unmatched: 5. Germline lookup yields CDR1 MNHEY and CDR2 SVGAGI. CDR3 DNA: TGTGCCAGCAGTTACGACTGGGACAGGGGTTACGAGCAGTACTTC. Protein sequence: CASSYDWDRGYEQYF.

This rearrangement joins TRBV2 to TRBJ2-7; a weak D match, TRBD1 (6 bases). V was pared by 5 bases and J by 5 bases, with 10 bases between. The CDR3 has 12 amino acids. Germline loops: CDR1 SNHLY, CDR2 FYNNEI. CDR3 sequence reads: CASSTRQDEQYF. The DNA for the CDR3 is TGTGCCAGCAGTACCCGACAGGACGAGCAGTACTTC. Based on the CDR3 plus reference TRBV2 and TRBJ2-7, the full variable domain is EPEVTQTPSHQVTQMGQEVILRCVPISNHLYFYWYRQILGQKVEFLVSFYNNEISEKSEIFDDQFSVERPDGSNFTLKIRSTKLEDSAMYFCASSTRQDEQYFGPGTRLTVT.

The chain joins TRBV6-6 to TRBJ1-1; maybe TRBD1 (6 bases). Germline lookup yields CDR1 MNHNY and CDR2 SVGAGI (reference sequence). The germline V and J ends were trimmed by 5 bases and 1 base, with 8 bases remaining between them. This CDR3 has 13 residues. The CDR3 coding sequence is TGTGCCAGCAGTCGGACAGAGAACACTGAAGCTTTCTTT. Translated, it gives CASSRTENTEAFF.

V is TRBV14 and J is TRBJ2-7; D is possibly TRBD2 (6 bases). Trimming took 1 base from V and 4 from J, leaving 11 bases between them. This CDR3 comprises 14 residues. Per germline, CDR1 SGHDN and CDR2 FVKESK. The CDR3 spells CASSQVGRSYEQYF. The CDR3 DNA reads as TGTGCCAGCAGCCAAGTAGGGAGGTCGTACGAGCAGTACTTC.